Here is one TCR beta chain with its context. Clones were sequenced by immunoSEQ multiplex PCR, and TCRdb holds only the in-frame ones, with some missing. This repertoire shows about 250,000 clones, 83% found once; its top ten account for roughly 5.5%. This entry comes from a study of blood T cell repertoires in COVID-19. Looking at the study overall: PBMCs, B-cell-depleted T cells, or T cells were the source of the cDNA or gDNA that made up the material.

Trimming removed 0 bases at V and 6 bases at J, with 12 bases between. The CDR3 runs to 14 residues. The germline CDR1 and CDR2 sequences are SGHRS and YFSETQ. This sequence joins TRBV5-1 and TRBJ1-2; no reliable D call. The source of this sequence is a human donor in a cohort sampled during active COVID-19. What was sequenced was peripheral blood. CDR3: CASSLDNPRDGYTF. In nucleotides, the CDR3 is TGCGCCAGCAGCTTGGACAACCCCCGGGATGGCTACACCTTC. The entire variable domain, with the rest obtained from reference TRBV5-1 and TRBJ1-2, is as follows: KAGVTQTPRYLIKTRGQQVTLSCSPISGHRSVSWYQQTPGQGLQFLFEYFSETQRNKGNFPGRFSGRQFSNSRSEMNVSTLELGDSALYLCASSLDNPRDGYTFGSGTRLTVV.